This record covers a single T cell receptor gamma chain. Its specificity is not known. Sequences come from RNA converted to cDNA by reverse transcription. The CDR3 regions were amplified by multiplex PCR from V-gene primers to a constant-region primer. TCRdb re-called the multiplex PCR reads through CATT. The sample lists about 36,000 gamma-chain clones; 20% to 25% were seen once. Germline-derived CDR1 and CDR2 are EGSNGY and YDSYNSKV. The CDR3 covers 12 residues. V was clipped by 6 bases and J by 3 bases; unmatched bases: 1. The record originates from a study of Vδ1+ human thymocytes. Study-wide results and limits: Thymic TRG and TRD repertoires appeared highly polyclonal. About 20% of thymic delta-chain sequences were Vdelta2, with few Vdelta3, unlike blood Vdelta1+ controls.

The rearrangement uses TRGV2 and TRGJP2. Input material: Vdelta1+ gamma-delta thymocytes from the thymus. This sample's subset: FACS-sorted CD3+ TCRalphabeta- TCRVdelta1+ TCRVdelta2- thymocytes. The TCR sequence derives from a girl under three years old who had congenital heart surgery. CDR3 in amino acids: CATWRSDWIKTF. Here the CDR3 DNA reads TGTGCCACCTGGCGTAGTGATTGGATCAAGACGTTT.